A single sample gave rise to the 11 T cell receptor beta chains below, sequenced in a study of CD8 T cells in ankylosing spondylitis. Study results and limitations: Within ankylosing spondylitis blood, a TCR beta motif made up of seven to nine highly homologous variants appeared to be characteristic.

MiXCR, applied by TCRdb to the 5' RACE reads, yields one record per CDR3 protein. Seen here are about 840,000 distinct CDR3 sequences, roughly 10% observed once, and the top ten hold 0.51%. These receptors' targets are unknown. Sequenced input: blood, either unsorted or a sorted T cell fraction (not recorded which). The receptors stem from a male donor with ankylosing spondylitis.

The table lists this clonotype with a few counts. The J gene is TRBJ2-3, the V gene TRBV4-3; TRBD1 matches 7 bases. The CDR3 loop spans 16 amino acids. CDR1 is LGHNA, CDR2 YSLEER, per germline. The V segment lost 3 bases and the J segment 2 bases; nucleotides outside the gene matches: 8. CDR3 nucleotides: TGCGCCAGCAGCCAGAGACCGGGACAGAACACAGATACGCAGTATTTT. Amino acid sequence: CASSQRPGQNTDTQYF.

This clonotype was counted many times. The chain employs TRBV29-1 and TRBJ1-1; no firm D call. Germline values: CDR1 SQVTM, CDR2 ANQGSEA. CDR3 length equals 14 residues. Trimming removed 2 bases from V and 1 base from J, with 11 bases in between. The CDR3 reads CSVELRLANTEAFF. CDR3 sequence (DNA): TGCAGCGTTGAATTAAGACTGGCGAACACTGAAGCTTTCTTT. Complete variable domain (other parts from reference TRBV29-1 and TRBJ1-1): SAVISQKPSRDICQRGTSLTIQCQVDSQVTMMFWYRQQPGQSLTLIATANQGSEATYESGFVIDKFPISRPNLTFSTLTVSNMSPEDSSIYLCSVELRLANTEAFFGQGTRLTVV.

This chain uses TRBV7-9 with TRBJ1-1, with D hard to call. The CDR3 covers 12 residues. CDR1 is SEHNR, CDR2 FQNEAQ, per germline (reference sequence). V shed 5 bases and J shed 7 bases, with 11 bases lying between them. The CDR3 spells CASSRRRNEAFF. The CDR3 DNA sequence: TGTGCCAGCAGCCGCAGAAGGAATGAAGCTTTCTTT.

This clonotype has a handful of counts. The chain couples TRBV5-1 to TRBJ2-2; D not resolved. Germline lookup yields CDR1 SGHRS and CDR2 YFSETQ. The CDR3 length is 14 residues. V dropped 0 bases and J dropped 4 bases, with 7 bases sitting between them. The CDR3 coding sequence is TGCGCCAGCAGCTTGGTACTGAGCACCGGGGAGCTGTTTTTT. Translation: CASSLVLSTGELFF.

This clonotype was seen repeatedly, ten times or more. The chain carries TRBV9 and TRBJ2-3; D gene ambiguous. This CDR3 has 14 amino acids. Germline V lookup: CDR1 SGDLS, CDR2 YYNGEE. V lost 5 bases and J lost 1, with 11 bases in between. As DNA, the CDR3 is TGTGCCAGCAGTCCAATGGACCGCACAGATACGCAGTATTTT. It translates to CASSPMDRTDTQYF. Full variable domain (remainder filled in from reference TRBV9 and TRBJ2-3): DSGVTQTPKHLITATGQRVTLRCSPRSGDLSVYWYQQSLDQGLQFLIQYYNGEERAKGNILERFSAQQFPDLHSELNLSSLELGDSALYFCASSPMDRTDTQYFGPGTRLTVL.

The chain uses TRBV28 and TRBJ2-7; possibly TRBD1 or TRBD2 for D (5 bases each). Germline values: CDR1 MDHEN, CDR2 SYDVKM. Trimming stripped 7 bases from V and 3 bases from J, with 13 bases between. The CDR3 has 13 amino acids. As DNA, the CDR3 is TGTGCCAGCAAAGGGACGCCCCGCTACGAGCAGTACTTC. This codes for CASKGTPRYEQYF. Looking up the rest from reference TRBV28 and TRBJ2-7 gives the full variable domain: DVKVTQSSRYLVKRTGEKVFLECVQDMDHENMFWYRQDPGLGLRLIYFSYDVKMKEKGDIPEGYSVSREKKERFSLILESASTNQTSMYLCASKGTPRYEQYFGPGTRLTVT.

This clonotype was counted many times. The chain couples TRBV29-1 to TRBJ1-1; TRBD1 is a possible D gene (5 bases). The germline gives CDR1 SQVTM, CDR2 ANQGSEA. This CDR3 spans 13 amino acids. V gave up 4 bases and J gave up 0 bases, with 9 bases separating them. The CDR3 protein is CSVAGELNTEAFF. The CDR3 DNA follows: TGCAGCGTTGCGGGGGAATTGAACACTGAAGCTTTCTTT.

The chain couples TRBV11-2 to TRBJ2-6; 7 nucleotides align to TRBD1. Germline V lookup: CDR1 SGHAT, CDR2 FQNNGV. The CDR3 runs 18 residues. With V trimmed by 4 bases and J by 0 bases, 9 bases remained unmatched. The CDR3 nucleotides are TGTGCCAGCAGCTCACATGGGGCAGGGGGCTCTGGGGCCAACGTCCTGACTTTC. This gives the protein CASSSHGAGGSGANVLTF.

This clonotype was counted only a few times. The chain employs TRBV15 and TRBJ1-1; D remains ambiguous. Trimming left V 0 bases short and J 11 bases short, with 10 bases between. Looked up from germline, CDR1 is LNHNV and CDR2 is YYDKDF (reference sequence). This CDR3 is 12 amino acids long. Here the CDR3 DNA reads TGTGCCACCAGCAGAGATGGTACCTGGGCTTTCTTT. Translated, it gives CATSRDGTWAFF.

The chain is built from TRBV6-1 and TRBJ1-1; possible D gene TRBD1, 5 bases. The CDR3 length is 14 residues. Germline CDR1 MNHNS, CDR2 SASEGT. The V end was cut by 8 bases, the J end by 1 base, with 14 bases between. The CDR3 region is CASGGTERNTEAFF. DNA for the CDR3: TGTGCCAGCGGGGGGACCGAGAGGAACACTGAAGCTTTCTTT.

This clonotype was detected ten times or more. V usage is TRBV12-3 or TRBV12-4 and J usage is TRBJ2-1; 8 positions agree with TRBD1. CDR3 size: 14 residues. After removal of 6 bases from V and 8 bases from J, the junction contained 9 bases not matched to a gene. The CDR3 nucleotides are TGTGCCAGCAGCCACACGGACAGGGTGGATGAGCAGTTCTTC. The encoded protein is CASSHTDRVDEQFF.